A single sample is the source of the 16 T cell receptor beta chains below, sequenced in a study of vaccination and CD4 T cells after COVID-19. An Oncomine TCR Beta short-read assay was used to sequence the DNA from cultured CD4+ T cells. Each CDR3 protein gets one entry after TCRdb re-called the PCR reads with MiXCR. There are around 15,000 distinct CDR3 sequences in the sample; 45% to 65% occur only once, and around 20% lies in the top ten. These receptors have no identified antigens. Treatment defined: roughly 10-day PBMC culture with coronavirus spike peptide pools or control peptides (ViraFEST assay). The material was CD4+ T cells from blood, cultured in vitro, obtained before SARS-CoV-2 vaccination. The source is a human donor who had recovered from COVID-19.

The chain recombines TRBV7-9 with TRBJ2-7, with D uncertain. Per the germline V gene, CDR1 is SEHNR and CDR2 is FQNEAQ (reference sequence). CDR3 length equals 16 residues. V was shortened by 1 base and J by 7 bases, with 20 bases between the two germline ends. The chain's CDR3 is CASSLDLGVARREQYF. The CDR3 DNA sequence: TGTGCCAGCAGCTTAGATCTTGGAGTGGCGCGGAGAGAGCAGTACTTC.

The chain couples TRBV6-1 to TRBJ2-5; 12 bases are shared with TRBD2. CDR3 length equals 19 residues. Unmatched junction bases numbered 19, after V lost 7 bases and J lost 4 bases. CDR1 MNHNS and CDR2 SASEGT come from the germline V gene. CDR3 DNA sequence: TGTGCCAGCAAAGAGCTGACTAGCGGGAGACCGGGGTTAAGAGAGACCCAGTACTTC. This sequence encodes CASKELTSGRPGLRETQYF.

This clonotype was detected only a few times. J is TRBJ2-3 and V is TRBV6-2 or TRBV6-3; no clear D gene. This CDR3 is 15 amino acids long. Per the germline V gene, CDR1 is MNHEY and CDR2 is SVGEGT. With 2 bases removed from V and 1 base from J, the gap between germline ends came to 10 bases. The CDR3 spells CASSYSFVRTDTQYF. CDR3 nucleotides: TGTGCCAGCAGTTACAGTTTTGTGCGCACAGATACGCAGTATTTT.

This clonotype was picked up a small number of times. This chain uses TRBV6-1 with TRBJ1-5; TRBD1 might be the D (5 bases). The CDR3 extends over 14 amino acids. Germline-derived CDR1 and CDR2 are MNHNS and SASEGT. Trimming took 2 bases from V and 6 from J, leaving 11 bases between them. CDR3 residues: CASSETKGCQPQHF. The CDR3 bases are TGTGCCAGCAGTGAAACGAAGGGGTGTCAGCCCCAGCATTTT.

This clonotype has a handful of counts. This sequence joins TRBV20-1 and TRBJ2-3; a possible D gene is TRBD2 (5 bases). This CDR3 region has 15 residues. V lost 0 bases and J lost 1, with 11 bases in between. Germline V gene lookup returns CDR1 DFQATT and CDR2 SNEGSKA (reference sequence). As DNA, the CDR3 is TGCAGTGCTAGAGATTCGGGGATCGGCACAGATACGCAGTATTTT. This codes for CSARDSGIGTDTQYF.

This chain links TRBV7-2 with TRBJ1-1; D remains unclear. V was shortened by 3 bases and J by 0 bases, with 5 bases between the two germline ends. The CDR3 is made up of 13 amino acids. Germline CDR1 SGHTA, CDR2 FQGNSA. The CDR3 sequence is CASSFQMNTEAFF. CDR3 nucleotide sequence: TGTGCCAGCAGCTTCCAAATGAACACTGAAGCTTTCTTT.

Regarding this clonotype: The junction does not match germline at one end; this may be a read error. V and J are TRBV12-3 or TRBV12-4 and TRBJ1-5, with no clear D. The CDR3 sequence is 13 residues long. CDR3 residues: CASRLDSNQPQHF. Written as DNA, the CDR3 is TGTGCCAGCAGATTAGATAGCAATCAGCCCCAGCATTTT.

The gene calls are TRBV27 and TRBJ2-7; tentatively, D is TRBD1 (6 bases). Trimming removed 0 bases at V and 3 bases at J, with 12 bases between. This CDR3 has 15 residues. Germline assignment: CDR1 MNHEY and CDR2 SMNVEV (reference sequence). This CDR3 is CASSLSGGPLYEQYF. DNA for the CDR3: TGTGCCAGCAGTTTATCAGGGGGTCCCCTCTACGAGCAGTACTTC.

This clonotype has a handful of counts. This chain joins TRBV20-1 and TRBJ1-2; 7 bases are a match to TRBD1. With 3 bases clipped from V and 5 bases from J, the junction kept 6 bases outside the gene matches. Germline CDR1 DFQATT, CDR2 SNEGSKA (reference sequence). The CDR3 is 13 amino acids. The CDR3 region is CSARSDRRYGYTF. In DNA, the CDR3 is TGCAGTGCTAGGTCGGACAGGAGATATGGCTACACCTTC.

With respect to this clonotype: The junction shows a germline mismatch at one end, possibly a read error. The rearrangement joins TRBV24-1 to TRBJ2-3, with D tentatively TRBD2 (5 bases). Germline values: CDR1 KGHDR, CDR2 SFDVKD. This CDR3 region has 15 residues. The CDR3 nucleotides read TGTGCCACCAGTGATGCAGCGGAGAGCACAGATGCGCAGTATTTT. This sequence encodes CATSDAAESTDAQYF.

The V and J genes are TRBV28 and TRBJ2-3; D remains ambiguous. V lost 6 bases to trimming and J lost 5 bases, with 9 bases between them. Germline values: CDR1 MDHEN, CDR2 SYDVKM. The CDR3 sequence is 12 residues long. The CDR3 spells CASRGTGDTQYF. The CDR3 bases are TGTGCCAGCAGGGGCACCGGAGATACGCAGTATTTT.

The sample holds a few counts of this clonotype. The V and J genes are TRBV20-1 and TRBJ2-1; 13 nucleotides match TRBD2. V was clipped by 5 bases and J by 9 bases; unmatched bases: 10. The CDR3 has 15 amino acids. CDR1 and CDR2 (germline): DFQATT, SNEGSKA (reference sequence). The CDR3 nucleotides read TGCAGTGCTGTGAAACTAGCGGGAGGGCCGGGTGAGCAGTTCTTC. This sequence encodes CSAVKLAGGPGEQFF.

The CDR3 DNA follows: TGTGCCAGCAGCCTACGGGGACAGAGCTCTGGAAACACCATATATTTT. Translating it yields CASSLRGQSSGNTIYF. The genes are TRBV7-9 and TRBJ1-3; TRBD1 matches 7 bases. V gave up 5 bases and J gave up 0 bases; unmatched junction bases: 7. The CDR3 runs 16 residues. Germline lookup yields CDR1 SEHNR and CDR2 FQNEAQ (reference sequence). Variable domain in full (rest from reference TRBV7-9 and TRBJ1-3): DTGVSQNPRHKITKRGQNVTFRCDPISEHNRLYWYRQTLGQGPEFLTYFQNEAQLEKSRLLSDRFSAERPKGSFSTLEIQRTEQGDSAMYLCASSLRGQSSGNTIYFGEGSWLTVV.

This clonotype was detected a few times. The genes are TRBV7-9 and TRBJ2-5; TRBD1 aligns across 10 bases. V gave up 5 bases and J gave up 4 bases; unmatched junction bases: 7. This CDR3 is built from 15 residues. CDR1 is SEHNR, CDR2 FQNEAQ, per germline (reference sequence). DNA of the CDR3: TGTGCCAGCAGCAAACCGGGACAGGGGCGAGAGACCCAGTACTTC. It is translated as CASSKPGQGRETQYF.

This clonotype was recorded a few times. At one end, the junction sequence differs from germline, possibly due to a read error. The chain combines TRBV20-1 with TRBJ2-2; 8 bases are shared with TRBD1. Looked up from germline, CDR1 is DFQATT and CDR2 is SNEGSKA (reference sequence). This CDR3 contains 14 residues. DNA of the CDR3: TGCAGTGTGCCTGGACAGGGAAACAGCGGGGAGCTGTTTTTT. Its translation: CSVPGQGNSGELFF.

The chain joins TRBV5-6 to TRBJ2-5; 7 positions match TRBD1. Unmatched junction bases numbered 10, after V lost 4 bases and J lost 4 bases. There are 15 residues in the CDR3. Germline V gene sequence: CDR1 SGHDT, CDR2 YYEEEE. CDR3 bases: TGTGCCAGCAGCCATGACAGGGAGTTTGGAGAGACCCAGTACTTC. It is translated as CASSHDREFGETQYF.